This entry is about one TCR beta chain. This sample is part of a study of human T cells and chemical hapten exposure. Germline V gene data show CDR1 as SEHNR and CDR2 as FQNEAQ (reference sequence). The CDR3 consists of 14 residues. Trimming left V 5 bases short and J 6 bases short, with 14 bases between. TCRdb re-analysed the RACE reads in MiXCR, keeping a single row per CDR3 protein. Found here are over 150,000 distinct CDR3 sequences, 28% of them singletons; the top ten hold approximately 2.1%. Time point meaning: patch test 3, about 24 weeks after DPC sensitization. Stated treatment: therapeutic diphenylcyclopropenone sensitization with weekly scalp DPC.

The clonotype originates from a woman aged 18-29 years with alopecia areata. Some clones in this sample may be carry-over from other donors' samples. The sample consisted of whole blood, taken in connection with sensitization to the hapten diphenylcyclopropenone (DPC). The chain recombines TRBV7-9 with TRBJ2-1; D might be TRBD2 (5 bases). The DNA of the CDR3 is TGTGCCAGCAGCCTAGTTCAGAGCGGCAATGAGCAGTTCTTC. This encodes CASSLVQSGNEQFF.